This T cell receptor (beta chain) was identified in a study of cytomegalovirus exposure and HLA in healthy donors. With 60 Vbeta and 13 Jbeta primers, the PCR was carried out. TCRdb's table, derived via immunoSEQ multiplex PCR, lists solely in-frame clones and lacks some. Among 90,000 to 100,000 clones, roughly four fifths were seen once, and the ten largest hold about 20%. With regard to this clone: What it recognizes is unknown.

Study-wide findings and caveats: Using a false discovery rate of 0.05, a later analysis showed that approximately 18,000 TCR beta sequences were associated with HLA alleles.

Germline V lookup: CDR1 WNHNN, CDR2 SYGVQD (reference sequence). The CDR3 extends over 17 amino acids. Losses at the gene ends were 1 base for V and 2 bases for J; bases not matched to a gene: 8. Sequencing input: PBMCs. The sequence was obtained from a woman aged 55-69 years in good health and CMV-seropositive. This chain uses TRBV10-1 with TRBJ2-3; TRBD2 matches 8 bases. This CDR3 is CASSEYRTSMTTDTQYF. In DNA, the CDR3 is TGCGCCAGCAGTGAGTACCGGACTAGCATGACCACAGATACGCAGTATTTT.